This is a list of T cell receptor beta chains from one sample in a study of blood T cell repertoires in COVID-19. Method: immunoSEQ multiplex PCR; TCRdb's copy keeps in-frame clones and lacks some. The sample lists around 60,000 clones, around 90% seen once, with roughly 9.2% in the top ten. The sample was peripheral blood. These receptor sequences come from a woman aged 80 or older with active COVID-19. Both conserved end residues are part of each CDR3. Fields, in order: J gene, clone size, D gene, V gene, CDR3 protein, CDR3 DNA. D genes are given only for firm matches. Clone sizes are given selectively: once, few, many, or a class where the clone is expanded.

>TRBJ2-7|-|TRBD1|TRBV30
CAWSRQGHEQYF
TGTGCCTGGAGTAGACAGGGCCACGAGCAGTACTTC
>TRBJ2-3|-|TRBD2|TRBV24-1
CATSGTSGRLSGTDTQYF
TGTGCCACCAGTGGGACTAGCGGGAGGCTTTCGGGCACAGATACGCAGTATTTT
>TRBJ1-2|-|-|TRBV5-1
CASSRGGEGYTF
TGCGCCAGCAGCAGGGGAGGGGAAGGCTACACCTTC
>TRBJ1-4|-|TRBD1|TRBV5-6
CASSLFPPQDRGNEKLFF
TGTGCCAGCAGCTTGTTTCCCCCCCAGGACAGGGGTAATGAAAAACTGTTTTTT
>TRBJ2-7|once|TRBD2|TRBV7-9
CASSLLAGGTYEQYF
TGTGCCAGCAGCTTATTAGCGGGGGGAACCTACGAGCAGTACTTC
>TRBJ2-3|-|-|TRBV2
CASSTMRLDTQYF
TGTGCCAGCAGCACGATGCGGCTTGATACGCAGTATTTT
>TRBJ2-1|-|TRBD2|TRBV7-2
CASSPWTSGSFEQFF
TGTGCCAGCAGCCCATGGACTAGCGGGAGCTTTGAGCAGTTCTTC
>TRBJ1-2|few|TRBD1|TRBV3-1/TRBV3-2
CASSLGTGGLGYTF
TGTGCCAGCAGCCTAGGGACAGGGGGTCTCGGCTACACCTTC
>TRBJ2-2|-|TRBD1|TRBV18
CASSTRQGASNTGELFF
TGTGCCAGCTCAACCCGACAGGGGGCCTCGAACACCGGGGAGCTGTTTTTT
>TRBJ2-3|-|TRBD2|TRBV5-1
CASSSGLAFSTDTQYF
TGCGCCAGCAGCTCGGGACTAGCGTTCAGCACAGATACGCAGTATTTT
>TRBJ2-5|-|TRBD1|TRBV24-1
CATNETGYQETQYF
TGTGCCACCAACGAGACAGGGTACCAAGAGACCCAGTACTTC
>TRBJ2-5|-|-|TRBV2
CASTTTRRRETQYF
TGTGCCAGCACTACCACCCGTCGGAGAGAGACCCAGTACTTC
>TRBJ2-3|-|-|TRBV6-5
CASSSQGPDTQYF
TGTGCCAGCAGTTCTCAGGGTCCAGATACGCAGTATTTT
>TRBJ2-7|-|TRBD2|TRBV5-1
CASSFQAGGYEQYF
TGCGCCAGCAGCTTTCAAGCGGGAGGGTACGAGCAGTACTTC
>TRBJ1-1|-|-|TRBV7-8
CASSPLAWNTEAFF
TGTGCCAGCAGCCCCCTCGCGTGGAACACTGAAGCTTTCTTT
>TRBJ1-2|-|-|TRBV3-1/TRBV3-2
CASRGSFGYTF
TGTGCCAGCAGGGGGAGCTTTGGCTACACCTTC
>TRBJ2-1|-|TRBD2|TRBV27
CASSLWAAGLAGVKNEQFF
TGTGCCAGCAGTTTATGGGCAGCAGGACTAGCGGGAGTTAAGAATGAGCAGTTCTTC
>TRBJ1-4|once|TRBD1|TRBV5-4
CASSLGQGGSTNEKLFF
TGTGCCAGCAGCTTGGGACAGGGGGGGTCGACTAATGAAAAACTGTTTTTT
>TRBJ2-6|-|TRBD1|TRBV5-1
CASSWTGSSGANVLTF
TGCGCCAGCAGCTGGACAGGGAGCTCTGGGGCCAACGTCCTGACTTTC
>TRBJ1-3|once|-|TRBV4-1
CASSQDHSGVGNTIYF
TGCGCCAGCAGCCAAGATCATTCGGGGGTCGGAAACACCATATATTTT
>TRBJ2-3|-|-|TRBV12-3/TRBV12-4
CASSFISGDTQYF
TGTGCCAGCAGTTTTATTAGCGGCGATACGCAGTATTTT
>TRBJ1-4|-|-|TRBV28
CAAGTTNEKLFF
TGTGCGGCCGGGACAACTAATGAAAAACTGTTTTTT
>TRBJ2-1|-|TRBD2|TRBV7-8
CASSPNRLWGSGIINEQFF
TGTGCCAGCAGCCCGAATCGACTATGGGGTAGCGGGATAATCAATGAGCAGTTCTTC
>TRBJ2-5|-|TRBD1|TRBV28
CASSQDRTYQETQYF
TGTGCCAGCAGCCAGGACAGGACGTACCAAGAGACCCAGTACTTC
>TRBJ1-5|-|-|TRBV30
CAWSVRSGDQPQHF
TGTGCCTGGAGTGTACGCTCAGGCGATCAGCCCCAGCATTTT
>TRBJ2-1|once|-|TRBV7-9
CASSLARGNEQFF
TGTGCCAGCAGCTTAGCGCGGGGAAATGAGCAGTTCTTC
>TRBJ1-6|-|-|TRBV5-7
CASSKNPGEINNSPLHF
TGTGCCAGCAGCAAAAACCCGGGGGAAATCAATAATTCACCCCTCCACTTT
>TRBJ2-7|-|TRBD1|TRBV28
CASSLRGRAPYEQYF
TGTGCCAGCAGTTTGAGGGGGCGGGCACCCTACGAGCAGTACTTC
>TRBJ1-1|-|-|TRBV3-1/TRBV3-2
CAARDNMNTEAFF
TGTGCCGCACGGGACAACATGAACACTGAAGCTTTCTTT
>TRBJ2-4|-|TRBD1|TRBV5-1
CASSPSRDREEAKNIQYF
TGCGCCAGCAGCCCGTCCCGGGACAGGGAGGAGGCCAAAAACATTCAGTACTTC
>TRBJ2-3|-|-|TRBV18
CASSPPAGSTDTQYF
TGTGCCAGCTCACCACCTGCAGGATCCACAGATACGCAGTATTTT
>TRBJ1-1|-|-|TRBV12-1
CASSFFGRENTEAFF
TGTGCCAGCAGCTTTTTCGGCAGGGAGAACACTGAAGCTTTCTTT
>TRBJ2-2|-|TRBD1|TRBV25-1
CASSDNLQGAAGELFF
TGTGCCAGCAGTGACAACTTACAGGGGGCGGCCGGGGAGCTGTTTTTT
>TRBJ2-5|-|TRBD2|TRBV7-9
CASSSWKRGSQETQYF
TGTGCCAGCAGCTCCTGGAAGCGGGGGTCACAAGAGACCCAGTACTTC
>TRBJ2-1|-|TRBD2|TRBV4-1
CASSQEELAGENEQFF
TGCGCCAGCAGCCAAGAGGAACTAGCGGGAGAAAATGAGCAGTTCTTC
>TRBJ1-2|once|TRBD1|TRBV6-2/TRBV6-3
CASSYTTGGYGYTF
TGTGCCAGCAGCTATACGACAGGGGGCTATGGCTACACCTTC
>TRBJ1-4|once|TRBD1|TRBV7-9
CASSLLGQGGEKLFF
TGTGCCAGCAGCTTACTTGGACAGGGTGGGGAAAAACTGTTTTTT
>TRBJ2-7|few|-|TRBV3-1/TRBV3-2
CASSHLSTGEQYF
TGTGCCAGCAGCCACCTTTCTACGGGCGAGCAGTACTTC
>TRBJ1-6|-|-|TRBV30
CAWSGQLSPLHF
TGTGCCTGGAGTGGACAGCTTTCACCCCTCCACTTT
>TRBJ1-4|-|-|TRBV28
CASSFAGSGEKLFF
TGTGCCAGCAGTTTCGCAGGGTCGGGTGAAAAACTGTTTTTT
>TRBJ1-1|once|-|TRBV28
CASTQPGTEAFF
TGTGCCAGCACCCAGCCGGGGACTGAAGCTTTCTTT
>TRBJ2-5|-|TRBD1|TRBV29-1
CSGGTGEETQYF
TGCAGCGGTGGGACAGGGGAAGAGACCCAGTACTTC
>TRBJ1-2|-|-|TRBV7-2
CASSLASSAGVDF
TGTGCCAGCAGCTTAGCATCGAGCGCGGGGGTCGATTTC
>TRBJ1-1|-|-|TRBV10-3
CAITGTGGTEAFF
TGTGCCATTACAGGGACGGGGGGGACTGAAGCTTTCTTT
>TRBJ2-3|-|-|TRBV6-6
CASSTIARSDTQYF
TGTGCCAGCAGTACTATAGCGAGGTCAGATACGCAGTATTTT
>TRBJ2-1|-|TRBD2|TRBV10-3
CAISEATSGEYNEQFF
TGTGCCATCAGTGAGGCCACTAGCGGGGAGTACAATGAGCAGTTCTTC
>TRBJ1-5|-|-|TRBV5-6
CASSSLWRDSQPQHF
TGTGCCAGCAGCTCACTCTGGCGGGATAGTCAGCCCCAGCATTTT
>TRBJ2-3|once|TRBD1|TRBV4-1
CASSPGTGITDTQYF
TGCGCCAGCAGCCCCGGGACAGGGATAACAGATACGCAGTATTTT
>TRBJ2-6|-|-|TRBV7-9
CASSFLGAGANVLTF
TGTGCCAGCAGCTTCTTAGGAGCCGGGGCCAACGTCCTGACTTTC
>TRBJ1-5|-|-|TRBV2
CASSQQSDSNQPQHF
TGTGCCAGCAGTCAACAATCCGATAGCAATCAGCCCCAGCATTTT
>TRBJ1-1|-|-|TRBV4-1
CASSQGSLQGIVPAFF
TGCGCCAGCAGCCAAGGCTCCCTTCAGGGGATAGTTCCGGCTTTCTTT
>TRBJ2-5|-|TRBD1|TRBV5-1
CASSLFGTGEQETQYF
TGCGCCAGCAGCTTGTTTGGGACAGGGGAACAAGAGACCCAGTACTTC
>TRBJ2-6|-|-|TRBV27
CASSLRGTGANVLTF
TGTGCCAGCAGTTTAAGGGGGACAGGGGCCAACGTCCTGACTTTC